The sample holds a few counts of the clone carrying this T cell receptor (beta chain). As handled by the study authors: By means of reference gene primer amplification, nucleated cell counts were estimated. The data were produced by immunoSEQ multiplex PCR, yet TCRdb's version contains in-frame clones alone and is incomplete. Clone size and the V and J calls come from that table; the DNA yielded D and trimming. Of some 20,000 clones in the sample, less than 95% are singletons; the top ten hold about 2.5%. The data were obtained in a study of blood T cell repertoires in COVID-19. About the study: Collection of acute and convalescent COVID-19 samples took place in the United States, Italy and Spain. PBMCs, B-cell-depleted T cells, or T cells were the source of the cDNA or gDNA that made up the material.

J gave up 4 bases and V 0 bases, and 2 bases lay outside the gene matches. The CDR3 is made up of 15 amino acids. Germline CDR1 SGHTS, CDR2 YDEGEE. Sequenced: peripheral blood. V and J are TRBV5-8 and TRBJ2-1, with 9 bases lining up with TRBD2. The receptor's source is a man in his 70s with acute or convalescent COVID-19. Here the CDR3 reads CASSLGGRAYNEQFF. CDR3 DNA: TGTGCCAGCAGCTTGGGCGGGAGGGCTTACAATGAGCAGTTCTTC.